This T cell receptor beta chain is from a study of T cells in tumors after PD-1 blockade. Study-wide background: Patients had no prior checkpoint blockade, systemic immunosuppressants, or anti-cancer therapy within 4 weeks. Blood samples averaged about 120,000 templates (range roughly 22,000-260,000) and 36,536 unique clonotypes. The study, taken as a whole, reports: Some novel exhausted tumor clones appeared in pre-treatment blood, suggesting peripheral recruitment.

Germline CDR1 SGHRS, CDR2 YFSETQ. The ends were cut back, 4 bases at V and 0 bases at J, with 16 bases in the middle. This CDR3 is 16 amino acids long. The data were produced by immunoSEQ multiplex PCR, yet TCRdb's version contains in-frame clones alone and is incomplete. The repertoire consists of 55,000 to 65,000 clones, with roughly 77% occurring once and the leading ten covering under 15%. This clone came up once. What it binds is not known. Specimen: PBMCs, collected before anti-PD-1 treatment. The receptor was isolated from a human donor with basal cell carcinoma. The chain carries TRBV5-1 and TRBJ1-1, with no clear D. CDR3 sequence (DNA): TGCGCCAGCAGCCCGGAGTCACTACAGATGAACACTGAAGCTTTCTTT. It codes for CASSPESLQMNTEAFF. Full variable domain (outside the CDR3, taken from reference TRBV5-1 and TRBJ1-1): KAGVTQTPRYLIKTRGQQVTLSCSPISGHRSVSWYQQTPGQGLQFLFEYFSETQRNKGNFPGRFSGRQFSNSRSEMNVSTLELGDSALYLCASSPESLQMNTEAFFGQGTRLTVV.